One sample yielded the 18 T cell receptor beta chains listed below, sequenced in a study of T-cell memory formation after mild COVID-19. Each CDR3 protein is one row after TCRdb ran MiXCR on the 5' RACE reads. The repertoire includes hundreds of thousands of distinct CDR3 sequences, 20% to 25% of them detected once, and around 9.2% sits in the top ten. Sequenced sample: PBMCs or a T cell subset sorted from them (not recorded which). Every receptor here comes from an adult woman who had mild COVID-19 (a few samples of this study predate the infection). Cell type and time point are not known.

J is TRBJ1-2 and V is TRBV12-3 or TRBV12-4, with D tentatively TRBD1 (6 bases). The CDR3 has 13 amino acids. V was clipped by 8 bases and J by 8 bases, with 18 bases between them. Here the CDR3 reads CASGGGEQGGYTF. The CDR3 bases are TGTGCCAGCGGGGGTGGGGAACAGGGAGGCTACACCTTC.

This clonotype was seen more than once but under ten times. The chain joins TRBV7-2 to TRBJ2-7; maybe TRBD1 (5 bases). The germline V and J ends were trimmed by 4 bases and 4 bases, with 11 bases remaining between them. This CDR3 is 13 amino acids long. Germline V CDR1 and CDR2: SGHTA, FQGNSA. The CDR3 loop reads CASSSYQGYEQYF. The CDR3 DNA reads TGTGCCAGCAGCTCCTACCAGGGTTACGAGCAGTACTTC.

The J gene is TRBJ1-5, the V gene TRBV24-1; D perhaps matches TRBD1 (5 bases). Germline assignment: CDR1 KGHDR and CDR2 SFDVKD. Deletions cut 9 bases from V and 0 bases from J, with 8 bases between. CDR3 size: 13 residues. This CDR3 is CATSGHSNQPQHF. CDR3 nucleotide sequence: TGTGCCACCTCCGGACATAGCAATCAGCCCCAGCATTTT.

This clonotype was picked up a small number of times. J is TRBJ2-3 and V is TRBV6-2 or TRBV6-3; D is unresolved. The ends were cut back, 2 bases at V and 6 bases at J, with 21 bases in the middle. This CDR3 is built from 17 residues. Germline V CDR1 and CDR2: MNHEY, SVGEGT. DNA of the CDR3: TGTGCCAGCAGTTACCTCTGGCTCGAATCCCCAGGCGATACGCAGTATTTT. This codes for CASSYLWLESPGDTQYF.

In this sample, this clonotype turned up a few times. The chain combines TRBV29-1 with TRBJ2-3; weak D call: TRBD2 (5 bases). This CDR3 contains 15 residues. CDR1 SQVTM and CDR2 ANQGSEA come from the germline V gene. V lost 1 base and J lost 0, with 11 bases in between. The DNA for the CDR3 is TGCAGCGTTGAAGTTCCGGGAATAAGCACAGATACGCAGTATTTT. Translation: CSVEVPGISTDTQYF.

The chain links TRBV29-1 to TRBJ2-7; 11 bases agree with TRBD2. The germline V gene has CDR1 SQVTM and CDR2 ANQGSEA. The CDR3 extends over 14 amino acids. V lost 5 bases to trimming and J lost 0 bases; unmatched junction nucleotides: 3. The CDR3 bases are TGCAGCGTTCTGACTAGCGGGATCTCCTACGAGCAGTACTTC. This codes for CSVLTSGISYEQYF.

This clonotype came up many times. The chain is built from TRBV7-9 and TRBJ2-3; perhaps TRBD2 as D (5 bases). Trimming took off 2 bases at V and 5 bases at J, with 14 bases between the two ends. The germline gives CDR1 SEHNR, CDR2 FQNEAQ (reference sequence). The CDR3 length is 15 residues. CDR3 sequence: CASSLTRAEEDTQYF. CDR3 nucleotides: TGTGCCAGCAGCTTAACGCGGGCCGAGGAAGATACGCAGTATTTT.

The gene calls are TRBV12-3 or TRBV12-4 and TRBJ1-5, with TRBD1 matching over 9 bases. With 6 bases clipped from V and 0 bases from J, the junction kept 3 bases outside the gene matches. There are 15 residues in the CDR3. Here the CDR3 DNA reads TGTGCCAGCAGAGGACAGGGGACTAGCAATCAGCCCCAGCATTTT. Translated: CASRGQGTSNQPQHF.

This clonotype has more than one count but fewer than ten. V is TRBV29-1 and J is TRBJ2-1; D unresolved. With 4 bases removed from V and 6 bases from J, the gap between germline ends came to 13 bases. Germline lookup yields CDR1 SQVTM and CDR2 ANQGSEA. The CDR3 consists of 13 residues. The CDR3 loop reads CSVVPRRSNEQFF. CDR3 DNA sequence: TGCAGCGTTGTCCCCCGGAGAAGCAATGAGCAGTTCTTC.

The V gene is TRBV7-2, the J gene TRBJ2-3; no reliable D call. The CDR3 extends over 13 amino acids. V lost 5 bases and J 6 bases, leaving 12 bases between the germline ends. Per the germline V gene, CDR1 is SGHTA and CDR2 is FQGNSA. CDR3 protein: CASSSDTTDTQYF. The CDR3 bases are TGTGCCAGCAGCAGCGACACGACCGATACGCAGTATTTT.

This clonotype was detected only once. This chain uses TRBV25-1 with TRBJ2-7; weak D call: TRBD2 (6 bases). CDR3 length equals 14 residues. CDR1 and CDR2 from the germline V gene are MGHDK and SYGVNS. Trimming left V 10 bases short and J 8 bases short, with 24 bases between. This CDR3 is CATAGTDGFEKQYF. The CDR3 DNA follows: TGTGCCACCGCCGGGACTGACGGTTTTGAGAAGCAGTACTTC.

This clonotype was detected a few times. V is TRBV20-1 and J is TRBJ2-2; 8 positions match TRBD2. The germline gives CDR1 DFQATT, CDR2 SNEGSKA (reference sequence). This CDR3 region has 17 residues. Trimming removed 0 bases from V and 3 bases from J; junction bases left unmatched: 9. The CDR3 protein is CSARDARQAGDTGELFF. For the CDR3, the DNA is TGCAGTGCTAGAGATGCGCGGCAAGCGGGAGACACCGGGGAGCTGTTTTTT.

In its sample, this clonotype was seen a few times. V usage is TRBV7-9 and J usage is TRBJ2-3; 7 positions agree with TRBD1. The CDR3 runs 15 residues. Trimming took 3 bases from V and 4 from J; bases not matched to a gene: 7. Germline V gene lookup returns CDR1 SEHNR and CDR2 FQNEAQ (reference sequence). As DNA, the CDR3 is TGTGCCAGCAGCTTCAGACAGGGTTTCGCAGATACGCAGTATTTT. This gives the protein CASSFRQGFADTQYF.

This clonotype was counted between two and nine times. The chain has TRBV24-1 and TRBJ2-2; 7 bases align to TRBD2. CDR3 length equals 16 residues. V was clipped by 3 bases and J by 2 bases; unmatched bases: 5. Per the germline V gene, CDR1 is KGHDR and CDR2 is SFDVKD. As DNA, the CDR3 is TGTGCCACCAGTGATGCGGGACTACCTAACACCGGGGAGCTGTTTTTT. It encodes CATSDAGLPNTGELFF.

This clonotype showed up just a few times. The V call is TRBV7-2, the J call TRBJ1-1; TRBD1 is a possible D gene (6 bases). Trimming removed 6 bases from V and 7 bases from J, with 15 bases in between. CDR3 size: 13 residues. The germline gives CDR1 SGHTA, CDR2 FQGNSA. DNA of the CDR3: TGTGCCAGCAGGCAGGACAGCCAGGGTGAAGCTTTCTTT. It specifies CASRQDSQGEAFF. The entire variable domain, with the rest obtained from reference TRBV7-2 and TRBJ1-1, is as follows: GAGVSQSPSNKVTEKGKDVELRCDPISGHTALYWYRQSLGQGLEFLIYFQGNSAPDKSGLPSDRFSAERTGGSVSTLTIQRTQQEDSAVYLCASRQDSQGEAFFGQGTRLTVV.

This clonotype has only one observation. V and J are TRBV7-2 and TRBJ2-1, with unresolved D. The CDR3 covers 16 residues. V lost 0 bases and J lost 1, with 10 bases in between. CDR1 and CDR2 from the germline V gene are SGHTA and FQGNSA. The CDR3 DNA is TGTGCCAGCAGCTTAGCGCCCCGGAGATCCTACAATGAGCAGTTCTTC. Encoded protein: CASSLAPRRSYNEQFF.

A few counts support this clonotype. The J gene is TRBJ1-1, the V gene TRBV24-1, with D uncertain. Germline loops: CDR1 KGHDR, CDR2 SFDVKD. Trimming took 2 bases from V and 1 from J, leaving 10 bases between them. This CDR3 contains 15 residues. In DNA form, the CDR3 reads TGTGCCACCAGTGATTCGAGTGCCGGGAACACTGAAGCTTTCTTT. Encoded protein: CATSDSSAGNTEAFF.

This chain uses TRBV5-5 with TRBJ1-1; 7 bases are shared with TRBD1. This CDR3 spans 13 amino acids. V gave up 4 bases and J gave up 4 bases; unmatched junction bases: 4. Germline CDR1 is SGHKS and CDR2 is YYEKEE (reference sequence). The CDR3 region has the DNA TGTGCCAGCAGCCCGACAGGGCTCACTGAAGCTTTCTTT. Translated, it gives CASSPTGLTEAFF.